This TCR beta chain is drawn from a study of blood T cells in healthy people across ages. Study-level information: Roughly one uniquely barcoded beta molecule per two T cells was captured. Study-wide results and limits: Percentage of naive T cells showed a strong correlation with TCR beta diversity.

The sample providers were healthy Caucasian people from Russia, aged roughly 6 to 95. Isolation recovered at least 7 million PBMCs from every sample. This CDR3 region has 14 residues. Germline loops: CDR1 SEHNR, CDR2 FQNEAQ (reference sequence). Between the trimmed V and J ends, which lost 1 base and 9 bases, there was a span of 13 bases. Combining a sample-barcoded 5' primer with a J-beta primer mix, a second PCR ran for 7 to 11 cycles. TCRdb itself ran the 5' RACE reads through MiXCR, one entry per CDR3 protein. The sample comprises some 670,000 distinct CDR3 sequences, about 51% of which are singletons, and approximately 15% rests with the top ten. Comments on this clonotype: Its specificity is unknown.

The sequencing input was blood. The chain joins TRBV7-9 to TRBJ1-5; maybe TRBD1 (5 bases). This TCR was sampled from a woman of 80 years or more in good health. The CDR3, as DNA: TGTGCCAGCAGCTTAGGGAAAGGAGGGGTGCCCCAGCATTTT. Amino acid sequence: CASSLGKGGVPQHF. Variable domain in full (rest from reference TRBV7-9 and TRBJ1-5): DTGVSQNPRHKITKRGQNVTFRCDPISEHNRLYWYRQTLGQGPEFLTYFQNEAQLEKSRLLSDRFSAERPKGSFSTLEIQRTEQGDSAMYLCASSLGKGGVPQHFGDGTRLSIL.